The clone carrying this TCR beta chain was picked up many times. Its target is not known. TCRdb re-analysed the multiplex PCR reads in MiXCR, keeping a single row per CDR3 protein. The repertoire holds roughly 260,000 distinct CDR3 sequences, with over 30% as singletons. The sample comes from a study of breast tumors, draining lymph nodes, adjacent tissues. V was pared by 7 bases and J by 4 bases, with 17 bases between. Germline CDR1 and CDR2: SGHTA and FQGNSA. CDR3 length: 15 residues. Breast cancer patients provided tissue from their axillary draining lymph nodes. General observations from the study: Data only fit, rather than demonstrated, lymph node origin of most tumor T cells. Tumor TCR diversity was below lymph nodes but above nontumor tissue. Most tumor T cells seemingly derive from lymph node, then expand in tumor. Luminal-like breast cancer showed significantly higher tumor–nontumor repertoire similarity than basal-like.

V is TRBV7-2 and J is TRBJ2-1; D could derive from TRBD1 or TRBD2 (5 bases each). Sequencing used axillary lymph node tissue. The TCR sequence derives from a female donor with breast cancer. Some clones in this sample may be carry-over from other donors' samples. This chain's CDR3 is CASTRLGDRYNEQFF. The CDR3 region has the DNA TGTGCCAGCACTAGATTGGGGGACCGTTACAATGAGCAGTTCTTC.